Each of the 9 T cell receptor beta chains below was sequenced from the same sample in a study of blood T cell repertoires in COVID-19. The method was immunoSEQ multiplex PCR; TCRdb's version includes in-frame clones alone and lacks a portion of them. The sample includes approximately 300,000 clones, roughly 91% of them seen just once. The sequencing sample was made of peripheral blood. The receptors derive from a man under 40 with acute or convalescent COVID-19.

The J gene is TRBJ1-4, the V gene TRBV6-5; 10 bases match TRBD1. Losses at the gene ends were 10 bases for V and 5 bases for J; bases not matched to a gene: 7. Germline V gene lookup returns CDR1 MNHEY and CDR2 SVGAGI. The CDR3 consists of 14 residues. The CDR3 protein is CATEKTGGNEKLFF. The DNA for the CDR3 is TGTGCCACTGAGAAGACAGGGGGCAATGAAAAACTGTTTTTT.

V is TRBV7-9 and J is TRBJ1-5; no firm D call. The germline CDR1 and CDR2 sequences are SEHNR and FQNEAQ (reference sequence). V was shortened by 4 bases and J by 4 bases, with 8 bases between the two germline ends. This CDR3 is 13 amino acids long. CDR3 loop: CASSSTENQPQHF. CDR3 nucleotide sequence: TGTGCCAGCAGCTCCACAGAAAATCAGCCCCAGCATTTT.

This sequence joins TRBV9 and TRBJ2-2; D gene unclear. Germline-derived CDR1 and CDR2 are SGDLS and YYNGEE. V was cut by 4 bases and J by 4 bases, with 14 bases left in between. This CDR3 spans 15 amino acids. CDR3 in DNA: TGTGCCAGCAGCCTTAGACACGAACCCACCGGGGAGCTGTTTTTT. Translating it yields CASSLRHEPTGELFF. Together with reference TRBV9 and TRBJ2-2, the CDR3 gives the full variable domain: DSGVTQTPKHLITATGQRVTLRCSPRSGDLSVYWYQQSLDQGLQFLIQYYNGEERAKGNILERFSAQQFPDLHSELNLSSLELGDSALYFCASSLRHEPTGELFFGEGSRLTVL.

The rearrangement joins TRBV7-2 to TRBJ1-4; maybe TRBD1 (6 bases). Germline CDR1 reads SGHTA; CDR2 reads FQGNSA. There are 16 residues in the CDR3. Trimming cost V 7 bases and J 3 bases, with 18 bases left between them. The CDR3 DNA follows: TGTGCCAGCATCCAGGCTACAGGGAGGGCTAATGAAAAACTGTTTTTT. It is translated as CASIQATGRANEKLFF.

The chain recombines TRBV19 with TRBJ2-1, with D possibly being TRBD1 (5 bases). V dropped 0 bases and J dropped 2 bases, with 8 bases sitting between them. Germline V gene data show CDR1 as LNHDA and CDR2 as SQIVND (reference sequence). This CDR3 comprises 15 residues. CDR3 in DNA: TGTGCCAGTAGTATAGAAGGGGTTGCCTACAATGAGCAGTTCTTC. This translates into CASSIEGVAYNEQFF.

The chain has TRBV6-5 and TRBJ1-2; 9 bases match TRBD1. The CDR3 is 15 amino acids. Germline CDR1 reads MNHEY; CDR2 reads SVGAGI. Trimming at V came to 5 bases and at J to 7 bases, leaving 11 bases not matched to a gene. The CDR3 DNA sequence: TGTGCCAGCAGTACACATGGGACAGGGCTAAGTGGCTACACCTTC. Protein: CASSTHGTGLSGYTF.

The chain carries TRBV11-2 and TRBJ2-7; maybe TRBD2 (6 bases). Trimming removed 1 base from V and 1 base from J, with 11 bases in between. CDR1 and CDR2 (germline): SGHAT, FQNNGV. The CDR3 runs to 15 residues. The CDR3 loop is CASSLGLGGSYEQYF. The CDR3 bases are TGTGCCAGCAGCTTAGGGCTCGGGGGATCCTACGAGCAGTACTTC.

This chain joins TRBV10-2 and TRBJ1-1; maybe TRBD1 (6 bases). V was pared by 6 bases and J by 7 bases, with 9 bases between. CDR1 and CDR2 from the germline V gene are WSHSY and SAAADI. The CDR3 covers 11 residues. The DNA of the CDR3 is TGCGCCAGCAGGGCGGACAGTGAAGCTTTCTTT. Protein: CASRADSEAFF.

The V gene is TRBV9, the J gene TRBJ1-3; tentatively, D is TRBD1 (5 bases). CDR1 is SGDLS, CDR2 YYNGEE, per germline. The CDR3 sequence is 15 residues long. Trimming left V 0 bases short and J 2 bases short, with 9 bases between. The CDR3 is CASSVASTAGNTIYF. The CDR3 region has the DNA TGTGCCAGCAGCGTAGCTTCGACAGCTGGAAACACCATATATTTT.